Detailed here is one T cell receptor (beta chain). Its antigen is not known. A multiplex PCR was run with 60 Vbeta primers and 13 Jbeta primers. The method was immunoSEQ multiplex PCR; TCRdb's version includes in-frame clones alone and lacks a portion of them. This sample yields 150,000 to 200,000 clones, of which around 81% are seen a single time; about 1.8% belongs to the top ten. The CDR3 is 14 residues long. Germline CDR1 and CDR2: MNHEY and SMNVEV (reference sequence). Unmatched junction bases numbered 6, after V lost 4 bases and J lost 3 bases. The data originate from a study of cytomegalovirus exposure and HLA in healthy donors. Study conclusions and caveats: Sequence variants that were highly shared formed a cluster that was likely a sequencing artifact. It was reported that TCR beta sequences correctly inferred the HLA-A and HLA-B alleles for most subjects.

This sequence originates from a man aged 18 to 30 in good health and CMV-seronegative. The sequencing sample was made of PBMCs. The chain employs TRBV27 and TRBJ2-7; 7 positions match TRBD2. The CDR3 spells CASSSTSLSYEQYF. The CDR3 DNA reads as TGTGCCAGCAGTTCGACTAGCCTCAGCTACGAGCAGTACTTC.